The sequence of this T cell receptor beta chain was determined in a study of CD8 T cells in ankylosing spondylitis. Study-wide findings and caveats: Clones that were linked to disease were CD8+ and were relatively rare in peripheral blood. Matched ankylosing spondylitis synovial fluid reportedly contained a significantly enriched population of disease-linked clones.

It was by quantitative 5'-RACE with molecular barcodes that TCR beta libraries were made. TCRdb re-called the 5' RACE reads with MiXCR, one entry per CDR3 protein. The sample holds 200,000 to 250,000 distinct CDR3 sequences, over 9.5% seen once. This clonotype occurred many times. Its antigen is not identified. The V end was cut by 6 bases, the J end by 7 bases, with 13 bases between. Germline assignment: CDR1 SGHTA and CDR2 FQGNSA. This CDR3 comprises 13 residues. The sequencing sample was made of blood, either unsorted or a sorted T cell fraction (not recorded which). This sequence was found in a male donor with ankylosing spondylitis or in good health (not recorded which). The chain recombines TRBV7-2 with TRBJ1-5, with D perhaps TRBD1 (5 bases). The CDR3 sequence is CASSRDSVQPQHF. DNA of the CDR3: TGTGCCAGCAGTCGAGACAGTGTCCAGCCCCAGCATTTT.